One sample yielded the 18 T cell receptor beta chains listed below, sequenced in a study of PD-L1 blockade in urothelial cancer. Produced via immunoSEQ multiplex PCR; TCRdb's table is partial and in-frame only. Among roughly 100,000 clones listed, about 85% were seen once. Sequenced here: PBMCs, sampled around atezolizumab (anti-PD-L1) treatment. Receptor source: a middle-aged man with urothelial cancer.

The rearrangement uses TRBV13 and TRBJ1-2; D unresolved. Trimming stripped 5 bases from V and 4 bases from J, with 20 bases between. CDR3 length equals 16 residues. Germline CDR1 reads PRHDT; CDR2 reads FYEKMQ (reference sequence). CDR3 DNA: TGTGCCAGCAGCCACCGCGCCCGAATCCTTGGCTATGGCTACACCTTC. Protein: CASSHRARILGYGYTF.

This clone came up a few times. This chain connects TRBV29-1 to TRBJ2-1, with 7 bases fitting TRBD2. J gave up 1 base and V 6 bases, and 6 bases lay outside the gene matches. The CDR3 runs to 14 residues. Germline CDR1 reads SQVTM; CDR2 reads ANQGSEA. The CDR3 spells CSVRREGSYNEQFF. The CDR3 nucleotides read TGCAGCGTCCGCAGGGAGGGGTCCTACAATGAGCAGTTCTTC.

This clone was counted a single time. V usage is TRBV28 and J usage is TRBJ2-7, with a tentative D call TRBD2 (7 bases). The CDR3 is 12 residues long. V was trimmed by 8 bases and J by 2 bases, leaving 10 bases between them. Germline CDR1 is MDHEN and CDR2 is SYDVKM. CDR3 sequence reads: CASRGDTYEQYF. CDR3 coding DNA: TGTGCCAGCCGGGGGGACACCTACGAGCAGTACTTC.

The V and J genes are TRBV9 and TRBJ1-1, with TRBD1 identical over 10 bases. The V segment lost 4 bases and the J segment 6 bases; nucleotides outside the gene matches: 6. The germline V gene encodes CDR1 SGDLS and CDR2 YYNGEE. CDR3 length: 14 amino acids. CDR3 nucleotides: TGTGCCAGCAGCCCAGGGGGGACAGGGGCTGAAGCTTTCTTT. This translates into CASSPGGTGAEAFF. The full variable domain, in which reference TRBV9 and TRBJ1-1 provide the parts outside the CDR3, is DSGVTQTPKHLITATGQRVTLRCSPRSGDLSVYWYQQSLDQGLQFLIQYYNGEERAKGNILERFSAQQFPDLHSELNLSSLELGDSALYFCASSPGGTGAEAFFGQGTRLTVV.

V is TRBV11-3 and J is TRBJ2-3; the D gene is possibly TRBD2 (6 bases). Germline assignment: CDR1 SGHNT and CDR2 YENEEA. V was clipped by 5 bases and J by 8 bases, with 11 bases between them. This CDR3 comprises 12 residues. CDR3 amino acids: CASSTLAGTQYF. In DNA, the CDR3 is TGTGCCAGCAGCACACTAGCCGGTACGCAGTATTTT.

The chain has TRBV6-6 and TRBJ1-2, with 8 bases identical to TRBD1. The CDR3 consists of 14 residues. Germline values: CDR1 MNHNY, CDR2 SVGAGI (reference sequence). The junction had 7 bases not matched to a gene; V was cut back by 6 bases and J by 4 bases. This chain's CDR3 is CASSYGQGFYGYTF. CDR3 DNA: TGTGCCAGCAGCTATGGACAGGGCTTCTATGGCTACACCTTC.

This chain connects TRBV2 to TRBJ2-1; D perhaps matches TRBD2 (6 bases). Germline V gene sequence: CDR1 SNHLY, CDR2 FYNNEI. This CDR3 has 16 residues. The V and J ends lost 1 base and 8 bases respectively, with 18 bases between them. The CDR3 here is CASSEGGELRLHEQFF. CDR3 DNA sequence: TGTGCCAGCAGTGAAGGGGGGGAACTGCGTCTCCATGAGCAGTTCTTC.

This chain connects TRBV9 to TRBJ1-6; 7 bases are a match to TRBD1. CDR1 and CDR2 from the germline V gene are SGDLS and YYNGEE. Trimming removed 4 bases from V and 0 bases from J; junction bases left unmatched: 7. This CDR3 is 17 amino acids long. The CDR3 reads CASSQQGQISYNSPLHF. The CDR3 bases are TGTGCCAGCAGCCAGCAGGGACAGATCTCCTATAATTCACCCCTCCACTTT. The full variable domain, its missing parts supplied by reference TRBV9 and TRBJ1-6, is DSGVTQTPKHLITATGQRVTLRCSPRSGDLSVYWYQQSLDQGLQFLIQYYNGEERAKGNILERFSAQQFPDLHSELNLSSLELGDSALYFCASSQQGQISYNSPLHFGNGTRLTVT.

CDR3 in DNA: TGTGCCAGCAGTAAAGGACAGGGGCCAAATCAGCCCCAGCATTTT. Translation gives CASSKGQGPNQPQHF. V gene TRBV2 combines with J gene TRBJ1-5; TRBD1 agrees at 9 bases. Germline trimming cut 5 bases from V and 4 bases from J; bases unmatched to any gene: 6. The CDR3 sequence is 15 residues long. Germline CDR1 is SNHLY and CDR2 is FYNNEI.

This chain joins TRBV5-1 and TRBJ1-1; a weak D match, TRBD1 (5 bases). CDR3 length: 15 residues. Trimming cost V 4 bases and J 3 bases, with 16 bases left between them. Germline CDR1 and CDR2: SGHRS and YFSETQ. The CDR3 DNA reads TGCGCCAGCAGCCCCTTGGGGGGGTCTGACACTGAAGCTTTCTTT. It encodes CASSPLGGSDTEAFF. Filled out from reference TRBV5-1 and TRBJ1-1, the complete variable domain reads KAGVTQTPRYLIKTRGQQVTLSCSPISGHRSVSWYQQTPGQGLQFLFEYFSETQRNKGNFPGRFSGRQFSNSRSEMNVSTLELGDSALYLCASSPLGGSDTEAFFGQGTRLTVV.

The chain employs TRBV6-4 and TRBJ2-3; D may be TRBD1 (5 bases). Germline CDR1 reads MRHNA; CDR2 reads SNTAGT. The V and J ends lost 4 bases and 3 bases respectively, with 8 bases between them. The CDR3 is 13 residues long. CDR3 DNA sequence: TGTGCCAGCAGTGGGACATTTACAGATACGCAGTATTTT. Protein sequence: CASSGTFTDTQYF.

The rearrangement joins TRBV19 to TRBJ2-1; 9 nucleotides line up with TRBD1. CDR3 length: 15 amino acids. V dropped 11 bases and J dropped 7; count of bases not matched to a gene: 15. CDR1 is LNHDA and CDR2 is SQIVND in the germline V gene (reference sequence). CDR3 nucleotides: TGTGCCTCCCGCCGGGACAGGGCATCGGTAAATGAGCAGTTCTTC. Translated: CASRRDRASVNEQFF.

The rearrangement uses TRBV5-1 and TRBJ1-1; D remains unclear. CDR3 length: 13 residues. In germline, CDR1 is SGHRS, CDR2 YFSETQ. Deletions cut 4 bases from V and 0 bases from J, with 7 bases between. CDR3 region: CASSETVNTEAFF. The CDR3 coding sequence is TGCGCCAGCAGCGAAACAGTGAACACTGAAGCTTTCTTT.

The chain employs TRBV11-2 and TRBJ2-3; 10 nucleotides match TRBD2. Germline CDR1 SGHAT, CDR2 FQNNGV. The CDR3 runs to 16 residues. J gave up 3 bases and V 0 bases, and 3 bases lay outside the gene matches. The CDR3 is CASSLEPGLATDTQYF. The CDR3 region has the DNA TGTGCCAGCAGCTTAGAACCGGGACTAGCGACAGATACGCAGTATTTT. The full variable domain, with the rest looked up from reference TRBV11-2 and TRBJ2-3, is EAGVAQSPRYKIIEKRQSVAFWCNPISGHATLYWYQQILGQGPKLLIQFQNNGVVDDSQLPKDRFSAERLKGVDSTLKIQPAKLEDSAVYLCASSLEPGLATDTQYFGPGTRLTVL.

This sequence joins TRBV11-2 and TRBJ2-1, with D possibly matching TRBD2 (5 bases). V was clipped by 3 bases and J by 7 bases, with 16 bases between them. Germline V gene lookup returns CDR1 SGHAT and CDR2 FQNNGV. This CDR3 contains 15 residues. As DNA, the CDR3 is TGTGCCAGCAGCTTTAGGAGGCTAGCTGGGAATGAGCAGTTCTTC. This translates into CASSFRRLAGNEQFF.

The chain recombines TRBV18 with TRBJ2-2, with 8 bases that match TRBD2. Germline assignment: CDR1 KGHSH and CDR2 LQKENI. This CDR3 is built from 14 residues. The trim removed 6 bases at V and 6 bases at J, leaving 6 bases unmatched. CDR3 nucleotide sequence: TGTGCCAGCTCCCGAGCGGGGGAGGCCGGGGAGCTGTTTTTT. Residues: CASSRAGEAGELFF.

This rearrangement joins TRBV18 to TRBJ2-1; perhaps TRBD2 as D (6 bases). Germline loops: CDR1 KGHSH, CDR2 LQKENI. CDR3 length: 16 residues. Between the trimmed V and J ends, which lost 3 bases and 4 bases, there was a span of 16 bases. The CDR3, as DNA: TGTGCCAGCTCACCCATCCTAGCGAACCGTTACAATGAGCAGTTCTTC. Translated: CASSPILANRYNEQFF.

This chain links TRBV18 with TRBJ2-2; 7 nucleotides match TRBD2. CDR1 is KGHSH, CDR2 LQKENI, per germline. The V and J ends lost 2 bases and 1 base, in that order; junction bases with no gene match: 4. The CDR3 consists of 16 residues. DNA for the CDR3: TGTGCCAGCTCACCAAACGGCGGGGGGAACACCGGGGAGCTGTTTTTT. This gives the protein CASSPNGGGNTGELFF. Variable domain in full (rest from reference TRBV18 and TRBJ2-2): NAGVMQNPRHLVRRRGQEARLRCSPMKGHSHVYWYRQLPEEGLKFMVYLQKENIIDESGMPKERFSAEFPKEGPSILRIQQVVRGDSAAYFCASSPNGGGNTGELFFGEGSRLTVL.